The 32 T cell receptor beta chains below come from one sample, sequenced in a study of radiation and T cells in renal cell carcinoma. The assay was immunoSEQ multiplex PCR, and TCRdb's table has in-frame clones only and misses some. The sample has some 8,000 clones, roughly two thirds seen once. The sample's treatment: treatment-naive control, cytoreductive nephrectomy. Sample: tumor tissue, taken from a patient whose treatment was nephrectomy without radiotherapy. The receptors stem from a man between 60 and 75 years old with renal cell carcinoma.

This chain connects TRBV10-3 to TRBJ1-2, with 8 bases that match TRBD1. This CDR3 has 13 amino acids. Losses at the gene ends were 3 bases for V and 6 bases for J; bases not matched to a gene: 3. From germline, CDR1 is ENHRY and CDR2 SYGVKD. The CDR3 nucleotides read TGTGCCATCAGTGATCAGGGGGCGGATGGCTACACCTTC. It is translated as CAISDQGADGYTF.

The chain is built from TRBV4-1 and TRBJ1-2, with D unclear. Germline V CDR1 and CDR2: MGHRA, YSYEKL. Trimming removed 4 bases from V and 8 bases from J, with 17 bases in between. The CDR3 loop spans 14 amino acids. The CDR3 here is CASSRPSPGRGYTF. CDR3 DNA sequence: TGCGCCAGCAGCCGTCCGTCGCCGGGAAGGGGCTACACCTTC.

This clone was seen only a few times. V is TRBV7-3 and J is TRBJ2-2; 13 bases map to TRBD2. Germline lookup yields CDR1 SGHTA and CDR2 FQGTGA. J was trimmed by 8 bases and V by 5 bases; bases with no gene match: 8. CDR3 length: 16 amino acids. CDR3 DNA sequence: TGTGCCAGCAGCCCCACTAGCGGGAGGGCTTCTGGGGAGCTGTTTTTT. This codes for CASSPTSGRASGELFF.

CDR3 loop: CASSQAGGAGGQLNEQFF. Here the CDR3 DNA reads TGTGCCAGCAGCCAAGCCGGAGGGGCGGGGGGGCAGCTCAATGAGCAGTTCTTC. This chain joins TRBV4-2 and TRBJ2-1, with 9 bases matching TRBD2. The CDR3 is 18 amino acids. Germline V gene data show CDR1 as LGHNA and CDR2 as YNFKEQ. The ends lost 1 base at V and 6 bases at J; junction bases unmatched: 13.

This chain links TRBV6-5 with TRBJ2-5; 9 bases fit TRBD2. The CDR3 spans 15 residues. From germline, CDR1 is MNHEY and CDR2 SVGAGI. J lost 4 bases, V lost 5 bases, and 8 bases had no gene match. CDR3 in amino acids: CASSLVAGAAETQYF. For the CDR3, the DNA is TGTGCCAGCAGTCTCGTAGCGGGGGCGGCAGAGACCCAGTACTTC.

V usage is TRBV18 and J usage is TRBJ1-1, with D possibly TRBD1 on 5 matching bases. The CDR3 sequence is 15 residues long. Trimming shortened V by 3 bases and J by 3 bases, and 14 bases separated the two germline ends. Germline V gene lookup returns CDR1 KGHSH and CDR2 LQKENI. Here the CDR3 reads CASSPSRGRYTEAFF. The CDR3 DNA reads as TGTGCCAGCTCACCGAGTCGGGGGAGGTACACTGAAGCTTTCTTT.

The J gene is TRBJ1-5, the V gene TRBV29-1; D may be TRBD1 (5 bases). CDR1 SQVTM and CDR2 ANQGSEA come from the germline V gene. This CDR3 is 13 amino acids long. The ends were cut back, 7 bases at V and 5 bases at J, with 15 bases in the middle. The CDR3 reads CSAGEGWYQPQHF. In DNA, the CDR3 is TGCAGCGCTGGGGAGGGGTGGTATCAGCCCCAGCATTTT.

The chain employs TRBV27 and TRBJ1-1, with D unresolved. The ends were cut back, 8 bases at V and 1 base at J, with 11 bases in the middle. Germline V gene lookup returns CDR1 MNHEY and CDR2 SMNVEV (reference sequence). The CDR3 consists of 13 residues. CDR3 DNA sequence: TGTGCCAGCTCAACCCAGTGGAACACTGAAGCTTTCTTT. The encoded protein is CASSTQWNTEAFF.

This sequence joins TRBV27 and TRBJ1-1, with D perhaps matching TRBD1 (6 bases). The V gene lost 5 bases and the J gene lost 8 bases, with 12 bases spanning the gap. The germline V gene has CDR1 MNHEY and CDR2 SMNVEV (reference sequence). The CDR3 loop spans 12 amino acids. The CDR3 spells CASSGGPGEAFF. Written as DNA, the CDR3 is TGTGCCAGCAGTGGGGGCCCCGGGGAAGCTTTCTTT.

The rearrangement links TRBV18 to TRBJ1-1; D not resolved. Trimming took off 3 bases at V and 5 bases at J, with 13 bases between the two ends. The CDR3 runs to 14 residues. Germline V gene sequence: CDR1 KGHSH, CDR2 LQKENI. The CDR3 loop reads CASSPGPETTEAFF. The CDR3 DNA sequence: TGTGCCAGCTCACCGGGTCCTGAAACGACTGAAGCTTTCTTT. The variable domain in full, with the rest retrieved from reference TRBV18 and TRBJ1-1, is NAGVMQNPRHLVRRRGQEARLRCSPMKGHSHVYWYRQLPEEGLKFMVYLQKENIIDESGMPKERFSAEFPKEGPSILRIQQVVRGDSAAYFCASSPGPETTEAFFGQGTRLTVV.

The chain joins TRBV4-2 to TRBJ1-5; 7 bases are shared with TRBD1. J gave up 4 bases and V 4 bases, and 7 bases lay outside the gene matches. Germline-derived CDR1 and CDR2 are LGHNA and YNFKEQ. The CDR3 is made up of 15 amino acids. The CDR3 DNA reads TGTGCCAGCAGCCCGGCGGGGACAGAGAATCAGCCCCAGCATTTT. It codes for CASSPAGTENQPQHF.

V gene TRBV19 combines with J gene TRBJ2-5; TRBD2 aligns across 8 bases. Germline V gene data show CDR1 as LNHDA and CDR2 as SQIVND (reference sequence). The CDR3 runs to 13 residues. Trimming removed 4 bases from V and 4 bases from J; junction bases left unmatched: 2. The CDR3 coding sequence is TGTGCCAGTAGTACCGGGGGGGCAGAGACCCAGTACTTC. Amino acids: CASSTGGAETQYF.

This rearrangement joins TRBV7-9 to TRBJ2-7; no clear D. The germline V gene has CDR1 SEHNR and CDR2 FQNEAQ (reference sequence). V was shortened by 7 bases and J by 3 bases, with 7 bases between the two germline ends. The CDR3 loop spans 11 amino acids. CDR3 bases: TGTGCCAGCACAGGAGACTACGAGCAGTACTTC. Amino acid sequence: CASTGDYEQYF.

V is TRBV19 and J is TRBJ1-2; D is ambiguous. The CDR3 spans 14 residues. V lost 1 base and J lost 4, with 10 bases in between. Germline CDR1 LNHDA, CDR2 SQIVND (reference sequence). This CDR3 reads CASSIGGEVYGYTF. As DNA, the CDR3 is TGTGCCAGTAGTATAGGAGGAGAGGTCTATGGCTACACCTTC.

As to this clone: The junction does not match germline at one end; this may be a read error. The J gene is TRBJ1-6, the V gene TRBV7-8; a weak D match, TRBD1 (5 bases). This CDR3 is built from 12 residues. CDR1 is SGHVS and CDR2 is FQNEAQ in the germline V gene. CDR3 in amino acids: CASSLLGGAVDF. The CDR3 DNA sequence: TGTGCCAGCAGCTTACTTGGGGGAGCGGTAGACTTT.

V and J are TRBV27 and TRBJ2-2; TRBD2 might be the D (5 bases). The CDR3 extends over 20 amino acids. Per germline, CDR1 MNHEY and CDR2 SMNVEV (reference sequence). V gave up 2 bases and J gave up 0 bases, with 22 bases separating them. The CDR3 reads CASSLLIGKDGSANTGELFF. CDR3 nucleotide sequence: TGTGCCAGCAGTTTACTGATCGGGAAGGATGGGAGCGCGAACACCGGGGAGCTGTTTTTT.

The chain is built from TRBV5-8 and TRBJ2-7; the match to TRBD2 covers 8 bases. From germline, CDR1 is SGHTS and CDR2 YDEGEE. With 2 bases clipped from V and 5 bases from J, the junction kept 6 bases outside the gene matches. The CDR3 extends over 14 amino acids. As DNA, the CDR3 is TGTGCCAGCAGCTTAAGGACTAGCCGAAACGAGCAGTACTTC. Translated: CASSLRTSRNEQYF.

The chain has TRBV5-1 and TRBJ1-1; D is unresolved. Per the germline V gene, CDR1 is SGHRS and CDR2 is YFSETQ. V dropped 0 bases and J dropped 2 bases, with 8 bases sitting between them. This CDR3 has 14 amino acids. CDR3 DNA: TGCGCCAGCAGCTTGGTGACATACAACACTGAAGCTTTCTTT. Its translation is CASSLVTYNTEAFF.

V and J are TRBV5-1 and TRBJ1-1; TRBD1 is a possible D gene (5 bases). The CDR3 is 16 amino acids. Germline lookup yields CDR1 SGHRS and CDR2 YFSETQ. V gave up 0 bases and J gave up 4 bases, with 16 bases separating them. CDR3 loop: CASSLEPEGSTTEAFF. As DNA, the CDR3 is TGCGCCAGCAGCTTGGAACCCGAGGGGTCTACCACTGAAGCTTTCTTT.

V gene TRBV19 combines with J gene TRBJ2-1; TRBD1 agrees at 8 bases. The ends lost 1 base at V and 7 bases at J; junction bases unmatched: 6. The CDR3 runs to 15 residues. The germline V gene encodes CDR1 LNHDA and CDR2 SQIVND (reference sequence). The CDR3, as DNA: TGTGCCAGTAGTATAGTTGGGACAGGAGGAAATGAGCAGTTCTTC. This sequence encodes CASSIVGTGGNEQFF.

This rearrangement joins TRBV15 to TRBJ2-4, with 10 bases lining up with TRBD1. The CDR3 has 17 amino acids. V trimming: 7 bases; J trimming: 2 bases; junction bases outside the gene matches: 11. Germline values: CDR1 LNHNV, CDR2 YYDKDF (reference sequence). This CDR3 reads CATTRDRGGGSKNIQYF. The CDR3 nucleotides read TGTGCCACCACACGGGACAGGGGAGGAGGATCCAAAAACATTCAGTACTTC.

V gene TRBV18 combines with J gene TRBJ2-1; 9 bases align to TRBD2. Germline assignment: CDR1 KGHSH and CDR2 LQKENI. V lost 2 bases and J lost 4; bases outside the gene matches: 6. The CDR3 extends over 16 amino acids. The CDR3 reads CASSPSGGLGYNEQFF. CDR3 bases: TGTGCCAGCTCACCAAGCGGGGGGCTGGGGTACAATGAGCAGTTCTTC.

V is TRBV27 and J is TRBJ2-6; D may be TRBD1 (5 bases). Trimming shortened V by 3 bases and J by 2 bases, and 14 bases separated the two germline ends. The CDR3 totals 17 residues. The germline CDR1 and CDR2 sequences are MNHEY and SMNVEV (reference sequence). This CDR3 is CASSFLRVDTGANVLTF. Here the CDR3 DNA reads TGTGCCAGCAGTTTCCTTCGGGTGGACACTGGGGCCAACGTCCTGACTTTC.

Sample share makes this clone medium-sized (0.01 to 0.1%). The V gene is TRBV5-5, the J gene TRBJ1-5; D uncertain. The CDR3 spans 14 residues. Deletions cut 3 bases from V and 2 bases from J, with 9 bases between. The germline V gene encodes CDR1 SGHKS and CDR2 YYEKEE (reference sequence). CDR3 loop: CASSSRDGNQPQHF. In DNA, the CDR3 is TGTGCCAGCAGCTCGAGGGATGGCAATCAGCCCCAGCATTTT.

This sequence joins TRBV5-1 and TRBJ2-7; 10 positions match TRBD1. This CDR3 comprises 16 residues. Germline-derived CDR1 and CDR2 are SGHRS and YFSETQ. J gave up 0 bases and V 0 bases, and 3 bases lay outside the gene matches. The CDR3 DNA reads as TGCGCCAGCAGCTTGGCCGGGACAGGGGTCTCCTACGAGCAGTACTTC. Protein sequence: CASSLAGTGVSYEQYF.

The rearrangement joins TRBV30 to TRBJ1-2; D possibly corresponds to TRBD1 (6 bases). The CDR3 is 12 amino acids. Germline loops: CDR1 GTSNPN, CDR2 SVGIG (reference sequence). Between the trimmed V and J ends, which lost 0 bases and 5 bases, there was a span of 7 bases. The CDR3 bases are TGTGCCTGGAGTGTAGGGGGATATGGCTACACCTTC. Amino acids: CAWSVGGYGYTF.

The V call is TRBV5-4, the J call TRBJ1-2, with a tentative D call TRBD1 (6 bases). Germline-derived CDR1 and CDR2 are SGHNT and YYREEE (reference sequence). There are 18 residues in the CDR3. V shed 4 bases and J shed 1 base, with 23 bases lying between them. Here the CDR3 reads CASSPAREGGGFNYGYTF. CDR3 coding DNA: TGTGCCAGCAGCCCTGCTCGAGAAGGGGGGGGTTTTAACTATGGCTACACCTTC.

This clone counts as medium-sized. J is TRBJ2-7 and V is TRBV19, with TRBD1 identical over 10 bases. There are 13 residues in the CDR3. Germline V gene data show CDR1 as LNHDA and CDR2 as SQIVND (reference sequence). J was trimmed by 5 bases and V by 10 bases; bases with no gene match: 8. CDR3 loop: CATLGQGRDEQYF. The CDR3 DNA follows: TGTGCCACCCTGGGACAGGGGAGAGACGAGCAGTACTTC.

The V call is TRBV19, the J call TRBJ1-5; 8 bases match TRBD1. CDR3 length: 13 amino acids. After removal of 7 bases from V and 5 bases from J, the junction contained 4 bases not matched to a gene. Germline assignment: CDR1 LNHDA and CDR2 SQIVND (reference sequence). CDR3 DNA: TGTGCCAGTACTGGGACAGGCGATCAGCCCCAGCATTTT. Translating it yields CASTGTGDQPQHF.

The CDR3: CASRSGSGGGDEQFF. CDR3 in DNA: TGCGCCAGCCGATCGGGTAGCGGAGGGGGGGATGAGCAGTTCTTC. The V and J genes are TRBV5-1 and TRBJ2-1; tentative D call: TRBD2 (7 bases). Trimming took off 7 bases at V and 8 bases at J, with 22 bases between the two ends. The CDR3 consists of 15 residues. Looked up from germline, CDR1 is SGHRS and CDR2 is YFSETQ.

The J gene is TRBJ2-2, the V gene TRBV29-1, with TRBD1 as a possible D gene (5 bases). The CDR3 consists of 14 residues. V was clipped by 4 bases and J by 2 bases, with 11 bases between them. Germline loops: CDR1 SQVTM, CDR2 ANQGSEA. This CDR3 reads CSVGKGINTGELFF. CDR3 DNA: TGCAGCGTTGGGAAGGGGATCAACACCGGGGAGCTGTTTTTT.

The rearrangement links TRBV7-9 to TRBJ2-2; 9 nucleotides agree with TRBD2. In germline, CDR1 is SEHNR, CDR2 FQNEAQ (reference sequence). The J segment lost 6 bases and the V segment lost 6 bases, leaving 11 bases of the junction unmatched. The length of the CDR3 is 16 residues. This CDR3 reads CASRTTSGSWSGELFF. In DNA form, the CDR3 reads TGTGCCAGCAGGACGACTAGCGGCTCATGGTCCGGGGAGCTGTTTTTT.